These 14 T cell receptor beta chains share one sample of origin, sequenced in a study of human T cells and chemical hapten exposure. Time point described: pre-sensitization, week 0. The sample's treatment: therapeutic diphenylcyclopropenone sensitization with weekly scalp DPC. TCRdb recomputed calls from the RACE reads with MiXCR, one row per CDR3 protein. The sample yields about 110,000 distinct CDR3 sequences, less than 15% seen once. Sequencing used whole blood, obtained in connection with sensitization to the hapten diphenylcyclopropenone (DPC). Receptors originate from a woman aged 50 to 60 with alopecia areata. Some clones in this sample may be carry-over from other donors' samples.

This clonotype was counted only a few times. J is TRBJ1-5 and V is TRBV28; D possibly corresponds to TRBD1 (6 bases). Between the trimmed V and J ends, which lost 3 bases and 7 bases, there was a span of 16 bases. Per germline, CDR1 MDHEN and CDR2 SYDVKM. The CDR3 runs 15 residues. The CDR3 sequence is CASSFSGPQGQPQHF. The CDR3 nucleotides read TGTGCCAGCAGTTTCAGCGGACCCCAGGGGCAGCCCCAGCATTTT.

This clonotype was detected ten times or more. The CDR3 DNA sequence: TGTGCCAGCAGTGGGGGAGTTCGATATACGCAGTATTTT. Translating it yields CASSGGVRYTQYF. The V call is TRBV6-5, the J call TRBJ2-3; D assignment may be TRBD1 or TRBD2 (5 bases each). The CDR3 sequence is 13 residues long. Germline V CDR1 and CDR2: MNHEY, SVGAGI. V lost 5 bases, J lost 7 bases, and 13 bases lay in between.

The chain is built from TRBV5-1 and TRBJ1-1, with TRBD1 matching over 9 bases. The CDR3 spans 17 residues. CDR1 is SGHRS, CDR2 YFSETQ, per germline. After removal of 4 bases from V and 2 bases from J, the junction contained 12 bases not matched to a gene. CDR3 sequence reads: CASSQTPGTGRNTEAFF. DNA of the CDR3: TGCGCCAGCAGCCAAACCCCCGGGACAGGGCGAAACACTGAAGCTTTCTTT.

CDR3 nucleotide sequence: TGTGCCAGCAGCCATAGGGTCTGGGACAGGGGGACCGGGGAGCTGTTTTTT. Translation: CASSHRVWDRGTGELFF. The chain carries TRBV11-2 and TRBJ2-2; 11 bases match TRBD1. This CDR3 is 17 amino acids long. Germline CDR1 is SGHAT and CDR2 is FQNNGV. Trimming cost V 5 bases and J 5 bases; bases outside gene matches: 10.

This clonotype was counted between two and nine times. The genes are TRBV21-1 and TRBJ1-5; the table's D call, TRBD1, has no DNA check behind it. TRBV21-1 is given as a pseudogene. This CDR3 has 18 residues. The CDR3 DNA is TGTGCCAGCAGCACGACAGGGGGCGCGTTTGGCAGCAATCAGCCCCAGCATTTT. It encodes CASSTTGGAFGSNQPQHF.

The V call is TRBV5-1, the J call TRBJ1-2; 7 bases line up with TRBD1. The V gene's germline CDR1 is SGHRS and CDR2 YFSETQ. Unmatched junction bases numbered 4, after V lost 0 bases and J lost 8 bases. There are 13 residues in the CDR3. The DNA for the CDR3 is TGCGCCAGCAGCTTGGACAGGGGCCAGGGCTACACCTTC. Amino acid sequence: CASSLDRGQGYTF.

The V gene is TRBV7-9, the J gene TRBJ2-2; D may correspond to TRBD1 or TRBD2 (5 bases each). Germline CDR1 and CDR2: SEHNR and FQNEAQ (reference sequence). Deletions cut 9 bases from V and 6 bases from J, with 17 bases between. CDR3 length: 14 amino acids. The DNA of the CDR3 is TGTGCCAGAACGGGGCCAAAAAGCCCCGGGGAGCTGTTTTTT. It yields the protein CARTGPKSPGELFF.

The V gene is TRBV24-1, the J gene TRBJ2-7, with 7 bases identical to TRBD1. V lost 9 bases to trimming and J lost 7 bases; unmatched junction nucleotides: 8. Germline-derived CDR1 and CDR2 are KGHDR and SFDVKD. There are 12 residues in the CDR3. CDR3 protein: CATRDSLGEQYF. Written as DNA, the CDR3 is TGTGCCACCCGGGACAGCTTGGGGGAGCAGTACTTC.

The chain combines TRBV6-5 with TRBJ2-7; 7 bases are a match to TRBD2. This CDR3 comprises 15 residues. V lost 6 bases to trimming and J lost 2 bases; unmatched junction nucleotides: 10. The V gene's germline CDR1 is MNHEY and CDR2 SVGAGI. The CDR3 region is CASRPLSGTPYEQYF. The CDR3 DNA is TGTGCCAGCAGGCCCCTCAGCGGGACCCCCTACGAGCAGTACTTC.

This clonotype was detected only a few times. This chain uses TRBV28 with TRBJ2-5, with unresolved D. CDR1 is MDHEN and CDR2 is SYDVKM in the germline V gene. The CDR3 runs to 15 residues. Trimming removed 2 bases at V and 3 bases at J, with 13 bases between. The CDR3 region is CASSLGHLTEETQYF. CDR3 bases: TGTGCCAGCAGTTTAGGGCACCTAACAGAAGAGACCCAGTACTTC.

The V call is TRBV11-2, the J call TRBJ2-3; D gene uncertain. The V end was cut by 1 base, the J end by 6 bases, with 8 bases between. In germline, CDR1 is SGHAT, CDR2 FQNNGV. This CDR3 contains 13 residues. The CDR3 here is CASSLATKDTQYF. The CDR3 DNA sequence: TGTGCCAGCAGCTTAGCTACGAAGGATACGCAGTATTTT.

The chain combines TRBV11-2 with TRBJ2-5; D is undetermined. V was clipped by 4 bases and J by 5 bases, with 23 bases between them. The CDR3 sequence is 17 residues long. CDR1 and CDR2 (germline): SGHAT, FQNNGV. The CDR3 DNA sequence: TGTGCCAGCAGCTCAAATCCTCCGGCCCTCCGCGCGGAGACCCAGTACTTC. Its translation is CASSSNPPALRAETQYF.

The V gene is TRBV7-9, the J gene TRBJ2-5, with 12 nucleotides matching TRBD2. In germline, CDR1 is SEHNR, CDR2 FQNEAQ (reference sequence). J lost 7 bases, V lost 5 bases, and 14 bases had no gene match. The CDR3 consists of 17 residues. The CDR3 region is CASSIGLAGPRRGTQYF. The DNA of the CDR3 is TGTGCCAGCAGCATCGGACTAGCGGGACCACGACGGGGGACCCAGTACTTC.

This clonotype was seen only a few times. The gene calls are TRBV7-2 and TRBJ1-1; unclear D gene. Trimming removed 4 bases at V and 1 base at J, with 19 bases between. The CDR3 length is 17 residues. Germline CDR1 SGHTA, CDR2 FQGNSA. CDR3 loop: CASSSQPRTGRNTEAFF. DNA of the CDR3: TGTGCCAGCAGCTCTCAACCTCGGACGGGCAGGAACACTGAAGCTTTCTTT.